This entry lists 10 T cell receptor beta chains sequenced from one sample in a study of blood T cell repertoires in COVID-19. The assay was immunoSEQ multiplex PCR, and TCRdb's table has in-frame clones only and misses some. The repertoire holds over 30,000 clones, with 90% to 95% as singletons. The sample consisted of peripheral blood. Receptors originate from a human donor in a cohort sampled during active COVID-19.

V and J are TRBV12-2 and TRBJ1-2; the table's D call TRBD1 went unverified against the DNA. TRBV12-2 is termed a pseudogene. This CDR3 contains 16 residues. CDR3 protein: CASRQAQGFANYGYTF. The CDR3 nucleotides are TGTGCAAGTCGCCAAGCACAGGGCTTCGCTAACTATGGCTACACCTTC.

The chain couples TRBV10-1 to TRBJ2-1; no clear D. V lost 6 bases and J lost 8, with 23 bases in between. The CDR3 totals 16 residues. CDR1 WNHNN and CDR2 SYGVQD come from the germline V gene (reference sequence). The CDR3 protein is CASSPLWRPLHDEQFF. The CDR3 DNA follows: TGCGCCAGCAGCCCTCTTTGGCGGCCTCTACATGATGAGCAGTTCTTC.

V is TRBV11-2 and J is TRBJ2-7; D is ambiguous. From germline, CDR1 is SGHAT and CDR2 FQNNGV. The CDR3 loop spans 16 amino acids. Trimming removed 1 base at V and 4 bases at J, with 17 bases between. CDR3 nucleotide sequence: TGTGCCAGCAGCTTAGGGTCGGCGGTTACGAGATACGAGCAGTACTTC. Protein sequence: CASSLGSAVTRYEQYF.

This sequence joins TRBV27 and TRBJ2-3; TRBD2 aligns across 10 bases. The CDR3 spans 14 residues. The germline V gene has CDR1 MNHEY and CDR2 SMNVEV (reference sequence). V shed 6 bases, J shed 6 bases, and the junction held 6 bases outside the gene matches. CDR3 amino acids: CASRLAGVSDTQYF. CDR3 in DNA: TGTGCCAGCAGGCTAGCGGGAGTGAGTGATACGCAGTATTTT.

The chain combines TRBV18 with TRBJ1-1; no definite D call. Germline CDR1 is KGHSH and CDR2 is LQKENI. The CDR3 is 13 residues long. The ends were cut back, 4 bases at V and 1 base at J, with 7 bases in the middle. The CDR3 bases are TGTGCCAGCTCACGGGCAGGGAACACTGAAGCTTTCTTT. Translation gives CASSRAGNTEAFF. Variable domain in full (rest from reference TRBV18 and TRBJ1-1): NAGVMQNPRHLVRRRGQEARLRCSPMKGHSHVYWYRQLPEEGLKFMVYLQKENIIDESGMPKERFSAEFPKEGPSILRIQQVVRGDSAAYFCASSRAGNTEAFFGQGTRLTVV.

The gene calls are TRBV12-2 and TRBJ1-4; the table assigns TRBD1, which was not confirmed against the DNA. TRBV12-2 is a recognized pseudogene. This CDR3 is built from 15 residues. CDR3 sequence reads: CASRSRTGCPEKLFF. In DNA form, the CDR3 reads TGTGCAAGTCGCTCTCGGACAGGGTGCCCGGAAAAACTGTTTTTT.

The chain carries TRBV5-6 and TRBJ2-7; 8 nucleotides line up with TRBD1. Trimming removed 4 bases from V and 5 bases from J; junction bases left unmatched: 8. Germline lookup yields CDR1 SGHDT and CDR2 YYEEEE. The CDR3 is made up of 14 amino acids. The CDR3 here is CASSRTGRTHEQYF. CDR3 in DNA: TGTGCCAGCAGCCGGACAGGGAGGACCCACGAGCAGTACTTC.

The rearrangement links TRBV27 to TRBJ2-7; D ambiguous. Trimming removed 5 bases from V and 3 bases from J, with 14 bases in between. There are 14 residues in the CDR3. CDR1 MNHEY and CDR2 SMNVEV come from the germline V gene (reference sequence). Here the CDR3 reads CASSLGGADYEQYF. CDR3 nucleotide sequence: TGTGCCAGCAGTCTAGGCGGTGCTGACTACGAGCAGTACTTC.

V and J are TRBV5-1 and TRBJ2-1; 8 bases are shared with TRBD2. The ends lost 4 bases at V and 1 base at J; junction bases unmatched: 10. The CDR3 extends over 17 amino acids. CDR1 and CDR2 (germline): SGHRS, YFSETQ. The CDR3 DNA is TGCGCCAGCAGCCACCGGGGGGGGATAACGTCCTACAATGAGCAGTTCTTC. The encoded protein is CASSHRGGITSYNEQFF.

This chain connects TRBV28 to TRBJ2-1; 7 bases are a match to TRBD2. CDR1 and CDR2 from the germline V gene are MDHEN and SYDVKM. The CDR3 sequence is 17 residues long. V was pared by 6 bases and J by 0 bases, with 11 bases of the junction left unmatched. Here the CDR3 DNA reads TGTGCCAGCAGCCGCCCGGGGGGAAGGAGCTCCTACAATGAGCAGTTCTTC. Protein: CASSRPGGRSSYNEQFF.